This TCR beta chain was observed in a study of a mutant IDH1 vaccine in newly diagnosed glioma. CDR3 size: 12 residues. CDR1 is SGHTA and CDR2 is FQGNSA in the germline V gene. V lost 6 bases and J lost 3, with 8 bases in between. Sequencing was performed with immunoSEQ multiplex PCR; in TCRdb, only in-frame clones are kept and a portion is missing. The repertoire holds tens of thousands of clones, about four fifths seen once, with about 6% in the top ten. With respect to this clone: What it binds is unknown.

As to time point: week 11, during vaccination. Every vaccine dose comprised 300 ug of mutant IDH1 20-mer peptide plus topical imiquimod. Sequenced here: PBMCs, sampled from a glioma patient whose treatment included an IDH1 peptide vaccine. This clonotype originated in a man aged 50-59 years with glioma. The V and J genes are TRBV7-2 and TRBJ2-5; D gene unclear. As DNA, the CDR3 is TGTGCCAGCAGGGGCGGTGAAGAGACCCAGTACTTC. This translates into CASRGGEETQYF.